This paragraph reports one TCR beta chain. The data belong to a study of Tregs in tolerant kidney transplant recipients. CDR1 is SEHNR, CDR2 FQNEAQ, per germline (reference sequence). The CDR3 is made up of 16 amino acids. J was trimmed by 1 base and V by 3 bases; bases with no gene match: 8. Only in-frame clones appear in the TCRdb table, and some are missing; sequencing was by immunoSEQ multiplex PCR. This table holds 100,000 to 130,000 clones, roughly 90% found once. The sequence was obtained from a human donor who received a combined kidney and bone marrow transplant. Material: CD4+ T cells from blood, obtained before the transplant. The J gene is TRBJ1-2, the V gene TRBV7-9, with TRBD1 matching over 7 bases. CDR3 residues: CASSLFQTGSNYGYTF. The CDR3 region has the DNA TGTGCCAGCAGCTTGTTTCAGACAGGGAGTAACTATGGCTACACCTTC. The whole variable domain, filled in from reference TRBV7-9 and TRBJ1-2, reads DTGVSQNPRHKITKRGQNVTFRCDPISEHNRLYWYRQTLGQGPEFLTYFQNEAQLEKSRLLSDRFSAERPKGSFSTLEIQRTEQGDSAMYLCASSLFQTGSNYGYTFGSGTRLTVV.